Listed here are 9 T cell receptor beta chains from one sample, sequenced in a study of blood T cell repertoires in COVID-19. This table comes from immunoSEQ multiplex PCR, and its TCRdb copy is limited to in-frame clones, with some not included. The sample records 45,000 to 55,000 clones, under 70% being singletons. The material sequenced was peripheral blood. The receptors here all came from a woman in her sixties or seventies with acute or convalescent COVID-19.

This chain uses TRBV25-1 with TRBJ2-3, with 11 bases lining up with TRBD1. Germline CDR1 and CDR2: MGHDK and SYGVNS. There are 18 residues in the CDR3. V was pared by 3 bases and J by 0 bases, with 8 bases of the junction left unmatched. The CDR3 DNA reads as TGTGCCAGCAGTGATGGGGACAGGGGGGGTTCTAGCACAGATACGCAGTATTTT. Translating gives CASSDGDRGGSSTDTQYF. Complete variable domain (other parts from reference TRBV25-1 and TRBJ2-3): EADIYQTPRYLVIGTGKKITLECSQTMGHDKMYWYQQDPGMELHLIHYSYGVNSTEKGDLSSESTVSRIRTEHFPLTLESARPSHTSQYLCASSDGDRGGSSTDTQYFGPGTRLTVL.

J is TRBJ2-3 and V is TRBV4-3, with 12 bases fitting TRBD2. Losses at the gene ends were 0 bases for V and 4 bases for J; bases not matched to a gene: 2. This CDR3 has 16 residues. The germline V gene encodes CDR1 LGHNA and CDR2 YSLEER. The CDR3 DNA is TGCGCCAGCAGCCAAGATCTAGCGGGAGGGCCAGATACGCAGTATTTT. This sequence encodes CASSQDLAGGPDTQYF.

The DNA of the CDR3 is TGTGCCAGTAGTAGACAAGTGCGGGGCCAGAGCCAAGAGACCCAGTACTTC. Translating it yields CASSRQVRGQSQETQYF. This chain links TRBV19 with TRBJ2-5; perhaps TRBD2 as D (6 bases). CDR3 size: 17 residues. Trimming took off 4 bases at V and 1 base at J, with 19 bases between the two ends. Germline V gene lookup returns CDR1 LNHDA and CDR2 SQIVND (reference sequence).

The CDR3: CASSLEGQVADTQYF. The CDR3 region has the DNA TGTGCCAGCAGCCTTGAAGGTCAGGTCGCAGATACGCAGTATTTT. The chain is built from TRBV6-2 or TRBV6-3 and TRBJ2-3, with unresolved D. From germline, CDR1 is MNHEY and CDR2 SVGEGT. This CDR3 is 15 amino acids long. The V end was cut by 6 bases, the J end by 4 bases, with 17 bases between.

The chain links TRBV5-4 to TRBJ2-7; 12 bases are shared with TRBD1. This CDR3 spans 13 amino acids. Germline CDR1 and CDR2: SGHNT and YYREEE (reference sequence). V shed 10 bases, J shed 7 bases, and the junction held 9 bases outside the gene matches. The DNA for the CDR3 is TGTGCCGGATCCGGGACAGGGGGCCGGGAGCAGTACTTC. Amino acid sequence: CAGSGTGGREQYF. Based on the CDR3 plus reference TRBV5-4 and TRBJ2-7, the full variable domain is ETGVTQSPTHLIKTRGQQVTLRCSSQSGHNTVSWYQQALGQGPQFIFQYYREEENGRGNFPPRFSGLQFPNYSSELNVNALELDDSALYLCAGSGTGGREQYFGPGTRLTVT.

The chain recombines TRBV6-5 with TRBJ1-5, with D uncertain. Germline loops: CDR1 MNHEY, CDR2 SVGAGI. This CDR3 comprises 13 residues. V shed 7 bases and J shed 3 bases, with 10 bases lying between them. CDR3 sequence reads: CASTDNINQPQHF. CDR3 coding DNA: TGTGCCAGCACCGACAATATCAATCAGCCCCAGCATTTT.

The chain employs TRBV7-3 and TRBJ2-1, with a tentative D call TRBD2 (6 bases). The CDR3 length is 17 residues. Looked up from germline, CDR1 is SGHTA and CDR2 is FQGTGA. V lost 1 base and J lost 8, with 21 bases in between. The CDR3 DNA reads TGTGCCAGCAGCTTAAACCCACCCCCTCTAGCGAGGCATGAGCAGTTCTTC. It specifies CASSLNPPPLARHEQFF.

The chain uses TRBV6-7 and TRBJ1-2; TRBD1 is a possible D gene (5 bases). TRBV6-7 belongs to the ORF category, with a function that is uncertain. With 0 bases removed from V and 3 bases from J, the gap between germline ends came to 20 bases. CDR3 length equals 18 residues. The CDR3, as DNA: TGTGCCAGCAGTTACTCCCGGGACTTAACCTTTTCTGACTATGGCTACACCTTC. It specifies CASSYSRDLTFSDYGYTF.

The V and J genes are TRBV9 and TRBJ2-1; 8 bases agree with TRBD1. Losses at the gene ends were 3 bases for V and 4 bases for J; bases not matched to a gene: 9. This CDR3 contains 16 residues. CDR1 is SGDLS and CDR2 is YYNGEE in the germline V gene. This CDR3 is CASSERGQGSYNEQFF. CDR3 coding DNA: TGTGCCAGCAGCGAACGTGGACAGGGATCATACAATGAGCAGTTCTTC.